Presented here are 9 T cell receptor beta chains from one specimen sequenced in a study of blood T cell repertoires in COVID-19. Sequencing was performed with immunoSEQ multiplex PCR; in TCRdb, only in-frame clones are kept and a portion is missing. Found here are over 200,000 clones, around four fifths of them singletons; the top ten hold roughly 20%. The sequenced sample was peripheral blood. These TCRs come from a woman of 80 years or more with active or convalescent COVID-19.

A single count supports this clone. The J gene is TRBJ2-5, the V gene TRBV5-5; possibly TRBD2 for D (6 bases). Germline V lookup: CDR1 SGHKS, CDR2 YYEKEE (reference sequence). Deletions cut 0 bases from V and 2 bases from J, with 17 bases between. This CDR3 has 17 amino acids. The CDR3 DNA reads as TGTGCCAGCAGCTTGGGACTAGAGGGCACTCCACAAGAGACCCAGTACTTC. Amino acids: CASSLGLEGTPQETQYF.

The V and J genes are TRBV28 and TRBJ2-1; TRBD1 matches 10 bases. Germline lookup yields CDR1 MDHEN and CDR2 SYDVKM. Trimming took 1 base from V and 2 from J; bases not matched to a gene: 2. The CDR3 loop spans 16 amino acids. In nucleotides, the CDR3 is TGTGCCAGCAGTTTATTAGGGACAGGGGCCTACAATGAGCAGTTCTTC. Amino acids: CASSLLGTGAYNEQFF. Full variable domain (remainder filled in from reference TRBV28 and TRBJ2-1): DVKVTQSSRYLVKRTGEKVFLECVQDMDHENMFWYRQDPGLGLRLIYFSYDVKMKEKGDIPEGYSVSREKKERFSLILESASTNQTSMYLCASSLLGTGAYNEQFFGPGTRLTVL.

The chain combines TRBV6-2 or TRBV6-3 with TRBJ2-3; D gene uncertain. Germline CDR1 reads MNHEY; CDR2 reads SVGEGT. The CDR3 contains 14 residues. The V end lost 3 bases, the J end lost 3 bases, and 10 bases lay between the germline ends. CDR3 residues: CASSYMRFTDTQYF. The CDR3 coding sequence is TGTGCCAGCAGTTATATGAGGTTTACAGATACGCAGTATTTT.

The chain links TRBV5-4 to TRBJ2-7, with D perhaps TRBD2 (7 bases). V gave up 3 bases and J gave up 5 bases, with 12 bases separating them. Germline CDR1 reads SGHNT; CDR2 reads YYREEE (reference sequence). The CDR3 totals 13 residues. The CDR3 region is CASSSAGANEQYF. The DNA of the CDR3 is TGTGCCAGCAGCTCGGCGGGGGCGAACGAGCAGTACTTC.

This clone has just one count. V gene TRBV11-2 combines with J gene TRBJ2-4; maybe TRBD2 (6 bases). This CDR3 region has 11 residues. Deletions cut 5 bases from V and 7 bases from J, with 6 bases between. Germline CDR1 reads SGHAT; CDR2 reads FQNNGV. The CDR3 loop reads CASSAGNIQYF. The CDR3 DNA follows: TGTGCCAGCAGCGCGGGGAACATTCAGTACTTC. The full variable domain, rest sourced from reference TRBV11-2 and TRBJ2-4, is EAGVAQSPRYKIIEKRQSVAFWCNPISGHATLYWYQQILGQGPKLLIQFQNNGVVDDSQLPKDRFSAERLKGVDSTLKIQPAKLEDSAVYLCASSAGNIQYFGAGTRLSVL.

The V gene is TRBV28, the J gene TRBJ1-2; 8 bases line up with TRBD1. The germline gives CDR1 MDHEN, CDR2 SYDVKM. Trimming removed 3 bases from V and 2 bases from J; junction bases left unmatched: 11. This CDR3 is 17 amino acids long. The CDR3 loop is CASSLIGQGSLNYGYTF. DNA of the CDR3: TGTGCCAGCAGTTTGATCGGACAGGGATCCCTAAACTATGGCTACACCTTC.

CDR3 in DNA: TGTGCTAGTGTCTTGGACAGGCGGAACACCGGGGAGCTGTTTTTT. Translated, it gives CASVLDRRNTGELFF. V is TRBV12-5 and J is TRBJ2-2; 7 bases match TRBD1. V lost 7 bases to trimming and J lost 1 base; unmatched junction nucleotides: 6. Germline V gene lookup returns CDR1 LGHNT and CDR2 FRNRAP. The CDR3 spans 15 residues. Using reference TRBV12-5 and TRBJ2-2 for the parts outside the CDR3, the full variable domain is DARVTQTPRHKVTEMGQEVTMRCQPILGHNTVFWYRQTMMQGLELLAYFRNRAPLDDSGMPKDRFSAEMPDATLATLKIQPSEPRDSAVYFCASVLDRRNTGELFFGEGSRLTVL.

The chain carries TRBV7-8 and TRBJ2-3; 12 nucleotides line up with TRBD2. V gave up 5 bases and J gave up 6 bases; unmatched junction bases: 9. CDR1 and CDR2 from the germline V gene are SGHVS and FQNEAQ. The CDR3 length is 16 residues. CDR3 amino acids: CASSPRLAGAGDTQYF. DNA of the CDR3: TGTGCCAGCAGCCCCAGACTAGCGGGGGCGGGGGATACGCAGTATTTT.

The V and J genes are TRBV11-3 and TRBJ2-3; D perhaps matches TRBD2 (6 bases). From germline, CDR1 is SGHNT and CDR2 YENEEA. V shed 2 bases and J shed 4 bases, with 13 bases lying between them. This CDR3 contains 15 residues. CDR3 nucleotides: TGTGCCAGCAGCTTATATGGGGGGTACCCAGATACGCAGTATTTT. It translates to CASSLYGGYPDTQYF.